The clone carrying this TCR beta chain was observed many times. These data originate in a study of T-cell reconstitution after alpha-beta-depleted transplantation in children. With 4 bases removed from V and 2 bases from J, the gap between germline ends came to 9 bases. The CDR3 sequence is 13 residues long. The germline CDR1 and CDR2 sequences are DFQATT and SNEGSKA (reference sequence). Unique molecular identifiers were incorporated into the prepared TCRbeta library. MiXCR, run by TCRdb on the PCR reads, gives a single entry per CDR3 protein. The table lists about 480,000 distinct CDR3 sequences, around 13% of them singletons.

The source material was PBMCs from the stem cell graft donor, sampled from the stem cell graft. The sequence was collected from a human donor who donated a stem cell graft to a child with combined immunodeficiency. This chain joins TRBV20-1 and TRBJ2-1; D remains ambiguous. CDR3 sequence reads: CSAIIPAYNEQFF. The DNA for the CDR3 is TGCAGTGCTATTATACCCGCCTACAATGAGCAGTTCTTC.